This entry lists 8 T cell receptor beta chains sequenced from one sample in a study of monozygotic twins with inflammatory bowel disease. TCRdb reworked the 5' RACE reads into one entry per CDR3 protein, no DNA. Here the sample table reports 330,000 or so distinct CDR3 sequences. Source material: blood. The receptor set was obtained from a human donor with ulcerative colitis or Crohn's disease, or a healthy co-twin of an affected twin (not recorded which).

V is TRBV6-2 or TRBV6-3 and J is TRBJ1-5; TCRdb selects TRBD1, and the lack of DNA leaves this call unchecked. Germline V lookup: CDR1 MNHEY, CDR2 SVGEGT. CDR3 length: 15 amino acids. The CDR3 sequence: CASSLGVNSNQPQHF.

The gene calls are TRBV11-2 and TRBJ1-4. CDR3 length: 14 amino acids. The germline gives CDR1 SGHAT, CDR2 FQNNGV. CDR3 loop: CASSPRPTNEKLFF.

The CDR3 loop reads CSASGGGGTLYNEQFF. The chain uses TRBV20-1 and TRBJ2-1; TCRdb's assignment of TRBD1 cannot be checked, as there is no DNA. The CDR3 is 16 amino acids. The germline CDR1 and CDR2 sequences are DFQATT and SNEGSKA (reference sequence).

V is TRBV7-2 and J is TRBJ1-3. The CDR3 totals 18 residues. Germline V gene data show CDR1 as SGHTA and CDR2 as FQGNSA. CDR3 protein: CASSFSVGQTISGNTIYF.

Here the CDR3 reads CSASVAGGVNEQFF. This sequence joins TRBV20-1 and TRBJ2-1; TCRdb's assignment of TRBD2 cannot be checked, as there is no DNA. This CDR3 contains 14 residues. Germline V gene lookup returns CDR1 DFQATT and CDR2 SNEGSKA (reference sequence).

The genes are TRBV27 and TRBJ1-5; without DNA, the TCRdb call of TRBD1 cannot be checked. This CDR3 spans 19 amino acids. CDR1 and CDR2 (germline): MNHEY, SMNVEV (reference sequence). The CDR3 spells CASSLASGTGGAGNQPQHF.

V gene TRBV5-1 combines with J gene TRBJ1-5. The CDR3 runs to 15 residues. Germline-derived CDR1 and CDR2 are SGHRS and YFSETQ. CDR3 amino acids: CASSLDTAPNQPQHF.

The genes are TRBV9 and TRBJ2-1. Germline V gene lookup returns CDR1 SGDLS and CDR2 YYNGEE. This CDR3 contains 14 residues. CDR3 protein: CASSAGQEGDEQFF.